This entry features one TCR beta chain sequence. CDR1 is SGHRS, CDR2 YFSETQ, per germline. The junction had 4 bases not matched to a gene; V was cut back by 1 base and J by 6 bases. This CDR3 contains 14 residues. Using immunoSEQ multiplex PCR, the repertoire was profiled, and TCRdb retains in-frame clones only, with some absent. In the table there are approximately 160,000 clones, around 84% of which are singletons. These data originate in a study of blood T cell repertoires in COVID-19. Study summary: Samples taken during acute and convalescent COVID-19 were collected in the United States, Italy and Spain. Sources were T cells, B-cell-depleted T cells, or PBMCs; the material itself was cDNA or gDNA.

The sample was peripheral blood. V is TRBV5-1 and J is TRBJ2-7; 10 positions agree with TRBD1. The receptor's source is an elderly woman with acute or convalescent COVID-19. The CDR3 nucleotides are TGCGCCAGCAGCTTGCTGACAGGGGGCATCGAGCAGTACTTC. It encodes CASSLLTGGIEQYF.